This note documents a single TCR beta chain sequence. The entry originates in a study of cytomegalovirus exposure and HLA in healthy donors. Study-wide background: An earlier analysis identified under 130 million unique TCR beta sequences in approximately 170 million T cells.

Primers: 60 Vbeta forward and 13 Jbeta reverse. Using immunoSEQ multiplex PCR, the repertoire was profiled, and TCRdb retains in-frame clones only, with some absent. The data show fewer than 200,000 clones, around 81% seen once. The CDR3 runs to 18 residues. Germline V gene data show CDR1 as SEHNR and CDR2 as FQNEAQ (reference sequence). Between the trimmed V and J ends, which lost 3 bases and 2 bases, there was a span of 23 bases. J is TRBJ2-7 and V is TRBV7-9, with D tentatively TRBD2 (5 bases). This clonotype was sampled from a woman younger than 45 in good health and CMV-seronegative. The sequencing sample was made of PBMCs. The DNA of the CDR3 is TGTGCCAGCAGCTTTCCTAGTGAGGGAGCCACCGCCCCCTACGAGCAGTACTTC. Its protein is CASSFPSEGATAPYEQYF.